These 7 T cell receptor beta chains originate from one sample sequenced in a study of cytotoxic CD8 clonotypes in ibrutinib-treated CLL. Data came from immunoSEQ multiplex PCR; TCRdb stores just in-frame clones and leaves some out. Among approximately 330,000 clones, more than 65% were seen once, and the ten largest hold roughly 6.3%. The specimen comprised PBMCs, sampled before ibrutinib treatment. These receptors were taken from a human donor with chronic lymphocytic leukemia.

CDR3 residues: CASSFGLNTDTQYF. The CDR3 bases are TGTGCCAGCAGTTTTGGACTAAACACAGATACGCAGTATTTT. The chain joins TRBV27 to TRBJ2-3, with D possibly TRBD2 on 6 matching bases. This CDR3 region has 14 residues. The germline V gene has CDR1 MNHEY and CDR2 SMNVEV (reference sequence). V lost 3 bases to trimming and J lost 2 bases, with 9 bases between them.

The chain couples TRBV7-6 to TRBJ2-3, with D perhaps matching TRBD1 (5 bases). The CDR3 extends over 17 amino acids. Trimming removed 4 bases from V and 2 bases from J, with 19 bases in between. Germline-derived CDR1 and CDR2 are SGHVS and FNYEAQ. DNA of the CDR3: TGTGCCAGCAGCTCGCCTAGTTGGGGCCGAAACACAGATACGCAGTATTTT. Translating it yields CASSSPSWGRNTDTQYF.

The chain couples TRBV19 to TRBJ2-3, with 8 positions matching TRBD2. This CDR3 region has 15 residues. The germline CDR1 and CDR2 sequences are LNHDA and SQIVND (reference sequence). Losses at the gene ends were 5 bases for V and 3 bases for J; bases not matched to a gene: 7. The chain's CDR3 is CASSSEREWTDTQYF. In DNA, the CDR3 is TGTGCCAGTAGTTCTGAGCGGGAGTGGACAGATACGCAGTATTTT.

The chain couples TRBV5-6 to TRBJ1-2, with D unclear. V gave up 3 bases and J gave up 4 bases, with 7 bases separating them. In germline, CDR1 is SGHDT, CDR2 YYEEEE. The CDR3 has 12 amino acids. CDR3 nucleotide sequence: TGTGCCAGCAGCTCGTTATTCTATGGCTACACCTTC. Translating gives CASSSLFYGYTF.

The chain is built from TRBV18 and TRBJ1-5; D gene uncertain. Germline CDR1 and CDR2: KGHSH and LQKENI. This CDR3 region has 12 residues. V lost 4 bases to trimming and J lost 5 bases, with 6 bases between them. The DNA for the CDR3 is TGTGCCAGCTCACGGGAAGATCAGCCCCAGCATTTT. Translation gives CASSREDQPQHF.

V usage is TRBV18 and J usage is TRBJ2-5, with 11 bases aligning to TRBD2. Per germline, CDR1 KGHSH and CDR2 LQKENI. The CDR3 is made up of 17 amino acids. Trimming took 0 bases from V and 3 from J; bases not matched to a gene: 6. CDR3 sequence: CASSPPVGTSGEETQYF. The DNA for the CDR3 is TGTGCCAGCTCACCACCCGTCGGGACTAGCGGAGAAGAGACCCAGTACTTC.

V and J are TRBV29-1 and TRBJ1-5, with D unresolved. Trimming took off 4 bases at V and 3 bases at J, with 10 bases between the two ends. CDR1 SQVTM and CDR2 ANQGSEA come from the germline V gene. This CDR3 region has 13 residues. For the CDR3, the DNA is TGCAGCGTTGGAAAAGGCACCAATCAGCCCCAGCATTTT. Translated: CSVGKGTNQPQHF.